Following are 22 T cell receptor beta chains from one sample sequenced in a study of T-cell memory formation after mild COVID-19 (dated by TCRdb to the early 2020s). Libraries were built with 5' RACE. Sequencing instrument: Illumina NovaSeq 6000. Using fastp trimming at Q25 and MiXCR clonotype assembly, TCRdb reanalyzed the public sequencing data and kept in-frame beta chains. Duplicate CDR3 protein sequences are folded into a single record with the most common DNA and genes. The sample table records some 82,000 distinct CDR3 sequences; about 13% of these occur just once. The biggest ten clones account for roughly 40% of the sample. What was sequenced was PBMCs or a T cell subset sorted from them (not recorded which). The receptors stem from a man between 18 and 35 years old who had mild COVID-19 (a few samples of this study predate the infection). The sample titles of this study are shuffled in the database, so cell type and time point are left out; the donor was told from shared clones.

This clonotype showed up just a few times. J is TRBJ1-1 and V is TRBV7-3; D remains ambiguous. This CDR3 is built from 15 residues. CDR1 is SGHTA and CDR2 is FQGTGA in the germline V gene. V gave up 3 bases and J gave up 4 bases, with 15 bases separating them. For the CDR3, the DNA is TGTGCCAGCAGCTTTTCTAGTCGGGGTGGCACTGAAGCTTTCTTT. This gives the protein CASSFSSRGGTEAFF.

This clonotype was detected only a few times. The chain uses TRBV27 and TRBJ2-7; 7 positions match TRBD2. V lost 5 bases and J lost 3; bases outside the gene matches: 10. This CDR3 spans 15 amino acids. CDR1 is MNHEY, CDR2 SMNVEV, per germline (reference sequence). The CDR3, as DNA: TGTGCCAGCAGTCCGGGGCACGGGGAGGGCTACGAGCAGTACGTC. Translating it yields CASSPGHGEGYEQYV.

The genes are TRBV28 and TRBJ2-2; 10 bases are shared with TRBD2. The CDR3 is made up of 14 amino acids. Germline V gene lookup returns CDR1 MDHEN and CDR2 SYDVKM. V was pared by 3 bases and J by 6 bases, with 1 base of the junction left unmatched. This CDR3 is CASSFLAGAGELFF. The CDR3 bases are TGTGCCAGCAGTTTTCTAGCGGGGGCCGGGGAGCTGTTTTTT.

This clonotype was recorded at least ten times. V gene TRBV4-3 combines with J gene TRBJ2-7; maybe TRBD2 (5 bases). The V gene's germline CDR1 is LGHNA and CDR2 YSLEER. V was cut by 4 bases and J by 3 bases, with 13 bases left in between. This CDR3 comprises 14 residues. The CDR3 DNA sequence: TGCGCCAGCAGCCCCCAGCGAGGAGGCTACGAGCAGTACTTC. It encodes CASSPQRGGYEQYF.

The CDR3 loop reads CASSFGLAGGSSYNEQFF. In DNA, the CDR3 is TGTGCCAGCAGTTTCGGACTAGCGGGGGGGAGCTCCTACAATGAGCAGTTCTTC. This chain links TRBV6-2 or TRBV6-3 with TRBJ2-1, with 15 bases lining up with TRBD2. The V and J ends lost 4 bases and 0 bases, in that order; junction bases with no gene match: 4. CDR1 and CDR2 (germline): MNHEY, SVGEGT. This CDR3 spans 18 amino acids.

This clonotype has just a few counts. V is TRBV20-1 and J is TRBJ2-7; perhaps D is TRBD1 or TRBD2 (6 bases each). V was shortened by 6 bases and J by 2 bases, with 17 bases between the two germline ends. Germline CDR1 reads DFQATT; CDR2 reads SNEGSKA (reference sequence). This CDR3 is built from 14 residues. The CDR3 spells CSAEGVTSAYEQYV. CDR3 DNA sequence: TGCAGTGCGGAGGGGGTAACCTCGGCCTACGAGCAGTACGTC.

This clonotype was recorded many times. The V call is TRBV12-3 or TRBV12-4, the J call TRBJ2-7; no reliable D call. Deletions cut 3 bases from V and 1 base from J, with 4 bases between. The CDR3 has 12 residues. The chain's CDR3 is CASSFWSYEQYV. CDR3 bases: TGTGCCAGCAGTTTCTGGTCCTACGAGCAGTACGTC.

The CDR3 DNA reads as TGTGCCAGCCGCCCCGGGGGCTCAGAGACCCAGTACTTC. Its protein product is CASRPGGSETQYF. V is TRBV12-3 or TRBV12-4 and J is TRBJ2-5; either TRBD1 or TRBD2 may fit D (6 bases each). The CDR3 is 13 amino acids. Trimming shortened V by 8 bases and J by 4 bases, and 14 bases separated the two germline ends.

In this sample, this clonotype turned up a few times. The V and J genes are TRBV4-3 and TRBJ2-5, with D perhaps matching TRBD1 (6 bases). Germline V lookup: CDR1 LGHNA, CDR2 YSLEER. The CDR3 extends over 15 amino acids. Trimming removed 1 base at V and 3 bases at J, with 12 bases between. CDR3 bases: TGCGCCAGCAGCCAAGGGTCTACAGGGAAAGAGACCCAGTACTTC. The encoded protein is CASSQGSTGKETQYF.

This clonotype was seen many times. J is TRBJ2-3 and V is TRBV4-2, with D possibly being TRBD2 (7 bases). Trimming removed 0 bases from V and 4 bases from J, with 14 bases in between. The CDR3 has 16 amino acids. Germline assignment: CDR1 LGHNA and CDR2 YNFKEQ. The CDR3 coding sequence is TGTGCCAGCAGCCAAGATTTAGGGGGGGCCCCAGATACGCAGTATTTT. It translates to CASSQDLGGAPDTQYF.

The chain couples TRBV4-3 to TRBJ2-3; no definite D call. The germline CDR1 and CDR2 sequences are LGHNA and YSLEER. V was shortened by 0 bases and J by 0 bases, with 10 bases between the two germline ends. This CDR3 comprises 16 residues. The CDR3 reads CASSQDWATSTDTQYF. As DNA, the CDR3 is TGCGCCAGCAGCCAAGATTGGGCTACGAGCACAGATACGCAGTATTTT.

This chain uses TRBV6-2 or TRBV6-3 with TRBJ2-7; TRBD1 agrees at 8 bases. This CDR3 is 14 amino acids long. The V gene end was trimmed by 5 bases and the J gene end by 3 bases; junction bases not matched to a gene: 6. Germline CDR1 MNHEY, CDR2 SVGEGT. The CDR3 here is CASSQSRGLYEQYV. The CDR3 DNA reads as TGTGCCAGCAGTCAATCCAGGGGGCTCTACGAGCAGTACGTC.

The sample holds a few counts of this clonotype. J is TRBJ2-7 and V is TRBV27, with 7 bases fitting TRBD1. Germline V CDR1 and CDR2: MNHEY, SMNVEV (reference sequence). After removal of 4 bases from V and 3 bases from J, the junction contained 9 bases not matched to a gene. CDR3 length: 15 residues. The CDR3 sequence: CASSYTGDVRYEQYF. In DNA, the CDR3 is TGTGCCAGCAGTTACACAGGGGACGTGCGCTACGAGCAGTACTTC.

This clonotype appeared a few times. The rearrangement uses TRBV25-1 and TRBJ2-2; TRBD2 matches 8 bases. The CDR3 sequence is 16 residues long. With V trimmed by 6 bases and J by 4 bases, 10 bases remained unmatched. Germline assignment: CDR1 MGHDK and CDR2 SYGVNS. The DNA for the CDR3 is TGTGCCAGCAGGACCGGGGGGGGAGGCGTCACCGGGGAGCTGTTTTTT. The encoded protein is CASRTGGGGVTGELFF.

This clonotype was recorded a few times. The chain combines TRBV12-3 or TRBV12-4 with TRBJ2-2, with 12 bases that match TRBD2. Losses at the gene ends were 5 bases for V and 7 bases for J; bases not matched to a gene: 8. This CDR3 spans 16 amino acids. The CDR3 reads CASSPSSGGAVGELFF. In DNA, the CDR3 is TGTGCCAGCAGTCCGTCTAGCGGGGGGGCGGTCGGGGAGCTGTTTTTT.

A few counts support this clonotype. The J gene is TRBJ2-7, the V gene TRBV5-1; no definite D call. The CDR3 length is 14 residues. CDR1 and CDR2 from the germline V gene are SGHRS and YFSETQ. V was cut by 0 bases and J by 3 bases, with 10 bases left in between. CDR3 protein: CASSLGAILYEQYF. In DNA form, the CDR3 reads TGCGCCAGCAGCTTGGGCGCCATCCTCTACGAGCAGTACTTC.

This clonotype was recorded a few times. The J gene is TRBJ1-2, the V gene TRBV7-9; D is unclear. Trimming removed 5 bases at V and 4 bases at J, with 17 bases between. This CDR3 has 15 amino acids. CDR1 is SEHNR, CDR2 FQNEAQ, per germline (reference sequence). The DNA for the CDR3 is TGTGCCAGCAGCGATGGAGCGGCGGCTTCCTATGGCTACACCTTC. It translates to CASSDGAAASYGYTF.

The V call is TRBV11-2, the J call TRBJ2-1; no firm D call. The length of the CDR3 is 13 residues. CDR1 and CDR2 (germline): SGHAT, FQNNGV. V was clipped by 5 bases and J by 5 bases, with 10 bases between them. CDR3 sequence: CASSPRLNNEQFF. The CDR3 coding sequence is TGTGCCAGCAGCCCTCGGCTTAACAATGAGCAGTTCTTC.

The V gene is TRBV7-2, the J gene TRBJ2-1, with 7 bases fitting TRBD1. V trimming: 8 bases; J trimming: 6 bases; junction bases outside the gene matches: 4. Germline V gene lookup returns CDR1 SGHTA and CDR2 FQGNSA. The CDR3 runs to 12 residues. The CDR3 is CASGTVRNEQFF. CDR3 nucleotides: TGTGCCAGCGGGACAGTCCGCAATGAGCAGTTCTTC.

This clonotype was detected ten times or more. The chain carries TRBV5-6 and TRBJ2-3; D gene unclear. CDR3 length equals 13 residues. Germline loops: CDR1 SGHDT, CDR2 YYEEEE. With 0 bases removed from V and 7 bases from J, the gap between germline ends came to 9 bases. In nucleotides, the CDR3 is TGTGCCAGCAGCTTGGAACAGAGTTATACGCAGTATTTT. Its translation is CASSLEQSYTQYF.

Only a few counts were recorded for this clonotype. The rearrangement links TRBV10-3 to TRBJ2-5; 14 positions match TRBD2. The junction had 3 bases not matched to a gene; V was cut back by 10 bases and J by 2 bases. The CDR3 contains 14 residues. CDR1 is ENHRY and CDR2 is SYGVKD in the germline V gene. The CDR3, as DNA: TGTGCCAGCGGGACTAGCGGGGGTCAAGAGACCCAGTACTTC. Translated: CASGTSGGQETQYF.

This chain's CDR3 is CASSESALAGSTDTQYF. The DNA of the CDR3 is TGCGCCAGCAGTGAGTCGGCCCTAGCGGGGAGCACAGATACGCAGTATTTT. The genes are TRBV10-1 and TRBJ2-3, with 9 positions matching TRBD2. Germline V gives CDR1 WNHNN, CDR2 SYGVQD (reference sequence). J was trimmed by 0 bases and V by 0 bases; bases with no gene match: 4. CDR3 length: 17 amino acids.